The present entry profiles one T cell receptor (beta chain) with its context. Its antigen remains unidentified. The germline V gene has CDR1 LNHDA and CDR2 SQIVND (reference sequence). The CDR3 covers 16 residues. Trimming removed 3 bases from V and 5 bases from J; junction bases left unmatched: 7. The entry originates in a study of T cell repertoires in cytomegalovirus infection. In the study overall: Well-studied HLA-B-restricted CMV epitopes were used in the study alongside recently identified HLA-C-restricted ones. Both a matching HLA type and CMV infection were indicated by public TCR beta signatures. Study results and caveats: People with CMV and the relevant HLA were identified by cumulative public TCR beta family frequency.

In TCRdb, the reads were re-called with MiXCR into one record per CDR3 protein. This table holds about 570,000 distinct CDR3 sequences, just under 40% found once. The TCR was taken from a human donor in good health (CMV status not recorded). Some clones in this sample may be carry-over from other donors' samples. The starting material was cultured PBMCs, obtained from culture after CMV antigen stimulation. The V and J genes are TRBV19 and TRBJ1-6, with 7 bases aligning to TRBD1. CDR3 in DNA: TGTGCCAGTAGTATCACCGGGACAGACCATAATTCACCCCTCCACTTT. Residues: CASSITGTDHNSPLHF.